Detailed here is one T cell receptor (beta chain). Its antigen is unidentified. TCRdb's table, derived via immunoSEQ multiplex PCR, lists solely in-frame clones and lacks some. The sample yields around 40,000 clones, roughly two thirds seen once. The data are from a study of cytotoxic CD8 clonotypes in ibrutinib-treated CLL. Background on the study: Across the patients, roughly ten were relapsed/refractory, about 15 treatment-naive and 17 to 18 IGHV unmutated.

Germline V gives CDR1 MDHEN, CDR2 SYDVKM. The CDR3 covers 19 residues. Between the trimmed V and J ends, which lost 3 bases and 4 bases, there was a span of 24 bases. Notes on the study in general: Private clonotypes, not public ones, expanded at ibrutinib response.

This chain uses TRBV28 with TRBJ2-2; a weak D match, TRBD2 (5 bases). The sample in question was PBMCs, obtained at disease progression, from a patient treated with ibrutinib. The TCR comes from a human donor with chronic lymphocytic leukemia. In DNA, the CDR3 is TGTGCCAGCAGTTTCGTCCAATTGTGGAGCGGCCGGGGCACCGGGGAGCTGTTTTTT. Translation gives CASSFVQLWSGRGTGELFF. The entire variable domain, with the rest obtained from reference TRBV28 and TRBJ2-2, is as follows: DVKVTQSSRYLVKRTGEKVFLECVQDMDHENMFWYRQDPGLGLRLIYFSYDVKMKEKGDIPEGYSVSREKKERFSLILESASTNQTSMYLCASSFVQLWSGRGTGELFFGEGSRLTVL.